This TCR beta chain was sequenced for a study of T-cell reconstitution after alpha-beta-depleted transplantation in children (TCRdb year 2016). About the investigation overall: T-cell immune reconstitution after TCRalphabeta/CD19-depleted allogeneic hematopoietic cell transplantation in children was quantitatively tracked in the study by means of TCR repertoire profiling.

Receptor amplification or capture employed PCR. Reads for this sample came from an Illumina HiSeq 2500. To normalize quantification of the TCRbeta repertoire, the TCR libraries were built with molecular barcoding that relied on unique molecular identifiers. TCRdb trimmed public reads at Q25 via fastp, called clones via MiXCR and kept in-frame beta chains. Rows are combined by CDR3 protein, so each entry shows the most common genes and DNA. This sample has 350,000 to 450,000 distinct CDR3 sequences in its table, and roughly 20% of those were observed once. The biggest ten clones account for around 3.9% of the sample. About this clonotype itself: No cognate antigen has been identified for it. There are no base qualities to consult, and no much larger clone falls within one base.

Germline trimming amounts to 7 bases on V and 3 bases on J, with 2 as the count of junction bases outside the gene matches. As encoded in the germline V gene, CDR1 is SQVTM while CDR2 is ANQGSEA. Measured from the cysteine to the phenylalanine, the CDR3 is 12 residues long. Of the read, only the CDR3 DNA is kept; its 36 bases are in frame from base 1. The material sequenced was PBMCs from the stem cell graft donor, taken from the stem cell graft. The sequence is built from TRBV29-1 and TRBJ2-7; the junction holds 11 bases that match TRBD2. This TCR came from a human donor who donated a stem cell graft to a child with acute myeloid leukemia. The CDR3 sequence is CSAGTSGYEQYF. The DNA sequence is TGCAGCGCGGGGACTAGCGGCTACGAGCAGTACTTC.